A selection of T cell receptor beta chains follows, all from one sample in a study of T-cell reconstitution after alpha-beta-depleted transplantation in children. TCRdb re-called the PCR reads with MiXCR, one entry per CDR3 protein. This repertoire shows about 170,000 distinct CDR3 sequences, approximately 10% found once; its top ten account for 13%. Sequenced here: PBMCs, sampled before TCRalphabeta/CD19-depleted stem cell transplant. The receptors were gathered from a boy aged 2 to 10 with acute myeloid leukemia, due to receive a stem cell transplant. CDR3s include the opening cysteine and the closing phenylalanine or tryptophan. A D gene is named only where the DNA matches it firmly. Part of the rows lack a size; the others show once, few, many or a class for expanded clones.

many,TRBD1,TRBJ1-1,TRBV28,CASSLPDRDGAEAFF,TGTGCCAGCAGCCTACCCGACAGGGATGGGGCTGAAGCTTTCTTT
many,-,TRBJ2-7,TRBV29-1,CSARVGGMGEQYF,TGCAGCGCCCGGGTTGGGGGCATGGGGGAGCAGTACTTC
many,-,TRBJ1-1,TRBV12-3/TRBV12-4,CASRGWGTEAFF,TGTGCCAGCAGGGGATGGGGCACTGAAGCTTTCTTT
many,-,TRBJ1-1,TRBV12-3/TRBV12-4,CASSLGQMNTEAFF,TGTGCCAGCAGTTTGGGACAAATGAACACTGAAGCTTTCTTT
many,-,TRBJ2-1,TRBV10-1,CASSESSKRAEQFF,TGCGCCAGCAGTGAGTCGAGCAAACGGGCCGAGCAGTTCTTC
many,TRBD1,TRBJ2-7,TRBV5-1,CASRSDRGYEQYF,TGCGCCAGCAGATCTGACAGGGGCTACGAGCAGTACTTC
many,TRBD1,TRBJ2-7,TRBV12-3/TRBV12-4,CASSSGGKYEQYF,TGTGCCAGCAGCTCAGGGGGTAAATACGAGCAGTACTTC
-,-,TRBJ2-1,TRBV3-1,CASTKEVSLRAAGNEQFF,TGTGCCAGCACCAAAGAGGTCTCTTTGCGGGCGGCTGGGAATGAGCAGTTCTTC
-,-,TRBJ1-1,TRBV5-1,CASSLAVGGGNTEAFF,TGCGCCAGCAGCTTGGCCGTGGGGGGAGGGAACACTGAAGCTTTCTTT
many,TRBD1,TRBJ2-7,TRBV7-2,CASSLDRQGTGYEQYF,TGTGCCAGCAGCTTAGATAGACAGGGGACAGGCTACGAGCAGTACTTC
many,-,TRBJ2-7,TRBV15,CATSRDFALNEQYF,TGTGCCACCAGCAGAGATTTTGCCCTTAACGAGCAGTACTTC
many,TRBD2,TRBJ2-7,TRBV5-5,CASSFGLAGAYEQYF,TGTGCCAGCAGCTTCGGACTAGCGGGGGCCTACGAGCAGTACTTC
many,-,TRBJ1-2,TRBV28,CASTNPGNGYTF,TGTGCCAGCACGAACCCCGGGAATGGCTACACCTTC
many,TRBD2,TRBJ2-1,TRBV4-1,CASSQGDYPRDEQFF,TGCGCCAGCAGCCAGGGGGACTACCCCCGGGATGAGCAGTTCTTC
many,-,TRBJ2-2,TRBV11-1,CASSLVGGTGELFF,TGTGCCAGCAGCTTAGTCGGGGGCACCGGGGAGCTGTTTTTT
many,TRBD2,TRBJ2-1,TRBV29-1,CSVDQLAGGFYNEQFF,TGCAGCGTTGACCAACTAGCGGGAGGCTTTTACAATGAGCAGTTCTTC
many,-,TRBJ2-3,TRBV20-1,CSALLWGGEGTDTQYF,TGCAGTGCCCTCCTCTGGGGGGGCGAGGGGACAGATACGCAGTATTTT
many,-,TRBJ1-2,TRBV5-5,CASSLGQMNNYGYTF,TGTGCCAGCAGCCTAGGACAGATGAATAACTATGGCTACACCTTC
many,TRBD1,TRBJ1-2,TRBV20-1,CSVYTGQGASGYGYTF,TGCAGTGTCTACACGGGACAGGGGGCTTCGGGCTATGGCTACACCTTC
many,TRBD2,TRBJ2-1,TRBV20-1,CSARDQREGSYNEQFF,TGCAGTGCTAGAGATCAGCGGGAGGGCTCCTACAATGAGCAGTTCTTC
many,-,TRBJ2-3,TRBV12-3/TRBV12-4,CASSGGTVDTQYF,TGTGCCAGCAGTGGAGGGACTGTGGATACGCAGTATTTT
few,-,TRBJ1-2,TRBV19,CASSLGTNPIFGYTF,TGTGCCAGTAGTCTCGGGACAAATCCTATCTTTGGCTACACCTTC